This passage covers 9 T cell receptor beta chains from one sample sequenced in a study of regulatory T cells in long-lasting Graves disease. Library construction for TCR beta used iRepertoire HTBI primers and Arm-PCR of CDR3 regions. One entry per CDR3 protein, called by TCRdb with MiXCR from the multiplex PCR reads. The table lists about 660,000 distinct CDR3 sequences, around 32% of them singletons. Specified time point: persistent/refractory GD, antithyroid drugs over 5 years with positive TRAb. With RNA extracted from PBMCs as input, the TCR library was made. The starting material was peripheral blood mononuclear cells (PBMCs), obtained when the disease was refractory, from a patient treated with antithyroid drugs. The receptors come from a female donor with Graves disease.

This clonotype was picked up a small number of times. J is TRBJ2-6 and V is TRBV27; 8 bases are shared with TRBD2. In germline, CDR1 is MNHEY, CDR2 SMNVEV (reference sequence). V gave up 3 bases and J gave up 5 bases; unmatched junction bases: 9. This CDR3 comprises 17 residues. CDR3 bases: TGTGCCAGCAGTTTTCTAGCGGGTAGCCTTCGGGCCAACGTCCTGACTTTC. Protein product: CASSFLAGSLRANVLTF. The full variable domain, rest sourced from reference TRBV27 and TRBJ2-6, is EAQVTQNPRYLITVTGKKLTVTCSQNMNHEYMSWYRQDPGLGLRQIYYSMNVEVTDKGDVPEGYKVSRKEKRNFPLILESPSPNQTSLYFCASSFLAGSLRANVLTFGAGSRLTVL.

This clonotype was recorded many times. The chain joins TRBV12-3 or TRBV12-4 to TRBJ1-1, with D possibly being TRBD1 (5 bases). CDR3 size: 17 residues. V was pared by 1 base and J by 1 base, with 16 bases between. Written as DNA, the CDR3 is TGTGCCAGCAGTTTAGGGTTGGGGGGGTGGAGGAACACTGAAGCTTTCTTT. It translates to CASSLGLGGWRNTEAFF.

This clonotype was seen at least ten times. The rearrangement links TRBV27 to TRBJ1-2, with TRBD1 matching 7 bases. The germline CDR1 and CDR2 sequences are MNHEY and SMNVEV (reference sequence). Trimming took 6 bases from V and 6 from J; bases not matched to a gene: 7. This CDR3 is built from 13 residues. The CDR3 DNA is TGTGCCAGCAGGAAACAGGGGCGGCATGGCTACACCTTC. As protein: CASRKQGRHGYTF.

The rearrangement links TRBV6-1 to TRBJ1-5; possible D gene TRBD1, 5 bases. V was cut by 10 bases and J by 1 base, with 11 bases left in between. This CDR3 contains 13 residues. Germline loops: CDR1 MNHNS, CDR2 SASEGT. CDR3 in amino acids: CATGDRSNQPQHF. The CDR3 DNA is TGTGCCACCGGGGACCGAAGCAATCAGCCCCAGCATTTT.

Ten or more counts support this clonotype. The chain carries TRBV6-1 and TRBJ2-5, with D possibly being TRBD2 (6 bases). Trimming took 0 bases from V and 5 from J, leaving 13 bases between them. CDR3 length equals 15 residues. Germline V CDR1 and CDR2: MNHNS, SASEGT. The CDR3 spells CASSEASGSSETQYF. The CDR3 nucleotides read TGTGCCAGCAGTGAAGCCTCCGGGAGTAGTGAGACCCAGTACTTC.

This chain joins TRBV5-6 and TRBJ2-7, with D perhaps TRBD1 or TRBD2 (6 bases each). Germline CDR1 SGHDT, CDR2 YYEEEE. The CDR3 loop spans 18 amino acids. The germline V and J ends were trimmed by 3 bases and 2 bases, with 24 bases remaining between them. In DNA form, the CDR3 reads TGTGCCAGCAGCTCCGGAAACTTTGCGGGACACCTAACCTACGAGCAGTACTTC. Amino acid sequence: CASSSGNFAGHLTYEQYF.

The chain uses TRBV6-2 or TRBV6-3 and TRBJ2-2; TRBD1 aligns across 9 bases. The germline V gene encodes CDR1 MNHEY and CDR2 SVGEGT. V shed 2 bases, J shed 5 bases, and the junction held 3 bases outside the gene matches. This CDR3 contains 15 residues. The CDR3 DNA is TGTGCCAGCAGTTACGGGGGACAGGGAACCGGGGAGCTGTTTTTT. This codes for CASSYGGQGTGELFF.

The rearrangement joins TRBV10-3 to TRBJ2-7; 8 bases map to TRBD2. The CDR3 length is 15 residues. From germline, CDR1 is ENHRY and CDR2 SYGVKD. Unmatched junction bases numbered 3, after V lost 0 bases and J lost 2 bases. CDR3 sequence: CAISESTAGAYEQYF. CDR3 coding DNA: TGTGCCATCAGTGAGTCCACAGCGGGAGCCTACGAGCAGTACTTC.

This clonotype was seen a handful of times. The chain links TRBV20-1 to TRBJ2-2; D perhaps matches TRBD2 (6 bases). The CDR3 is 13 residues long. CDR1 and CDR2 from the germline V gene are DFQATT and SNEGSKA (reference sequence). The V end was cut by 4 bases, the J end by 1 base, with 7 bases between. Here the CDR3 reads CSAMRENTGELFF. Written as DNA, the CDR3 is TGCAGTGCTATGCGGGAGAACACCGGGGAGCTGTTTTTT.